The clone carrying this TCR beta chain was seen a few times. TCRdb reprocessed the 5' RACE reads with MiXCR, giving one entry per CDR3 protein. The sample has about 220,000 distinct CDR3 sequences, 6% to 9% seen once; the top ten hold 1.9%. The record originates from a study of identical twins. The sample was also reused in another study, on yellow fever vaccine responses in identical twins.

The sequence was collected from a woman between 18 and 29 years old in good health. Material for sequencing was memory (CD45RO+) T cells sorted from blood.

The CDR3 DNA sequence: TGTGCCAGCAGTTTGTTGCGGGATAGGGCTTGGGAAGAGACCCAGTACTTC. This codes for CASSLLRDRAWEETQYF. The chain couples TRBV28 to TRBJ2-5, with a weak D call TRBD2 (6 bases). The CDR3 consists of 17 residues. In germline, CDR1 is MDHEN, CDR2 SYDVKM. V was shortened by 3 bases and J by 3 bases, with 20 bases between the two germline ends.